This TCR beta chain was sequenced during a study of blood T cell repertoires in COVID-19. Study-wide background: COVID-19 samples collected from the United States, Italy and Spain covered acute and convalescent phases. T cells, B-cell-depleted T cells, or PBMCs supplied cDNA or gDNA.

As originally analysed: Amplifying reference gene primers gave estimates of nucleated cell counts. The assay was immunoSEQ multiplex PCR, and TCRdb's table has in-frame clones only and misses some. V and J calls and clone size are copied from that table; D and trimming were computed from the DNA. This sample carries 60,000 or so clones, 65% to 75% of them seen once, and the ten largest clones take under 30%. The ends were cut back, 0 bases at V and 1 base at J, with 6 bases in the middle. Germline assignment: CDR1 MNHEY and CDR2 SVGAGI. CDR3 length: 14 amino acids. The V gene is TRBV6-5, the J gene TRBJ1-1; the D is unclear. Sequenced input: peripheral blood. The sequence was obtained from a woman older than 75 with acute or convalescent COVID-19. The CDR3 DNA sequence: TGTGCCAGCAGTTACTCCACCGGGAACACTGAAGCTTTCTTT. It is translated as CASSYSTGNTEAFF.